Sequencing of this T cell receptor (beta chain) was carried out in a study of blood T cell repertoires in COVID-19. As originally analysed: Reference gene primer amplification gave nucleated cell count estimates. The method was immunoSEQ multiplex PCR; TCRdb's version includes in-frame clones alone and lacks a portion of them. The V and J calls and clone size come from that table; D and trimming were worked out from the DNA. The sample has about 180,000 clones; approximately 85% are singletons. The V gene's germline CDR1 is SEHNR and CDR2 FQNEAQ (reference sequence). Trimming took 2 bases from V and 4 from J, leaving 8 bases between them. This CDR3 is 13 amino acids long.

The sequence was collected from a young woman who had recovered from COVID-19. Specimen: PBMCs or T cells enriched from blood (not recorded which). V is TRBV7-9 and J is TRBJ1-1, with D hard to call. The CDR3 here is CASSLQQFTEAFF. As DNA, the CDR3 is TGTGCCAGCAGCTTACAACAGTTCACTGAAGCTTTCTTT.